This T cell receptor (beta chain) was identified during a study of response to subunit inactivated influenza vaccine. Whole-study findings and limits: Few new T cells, the authors suggested, are recruited by each seasonal influenza vaccination.

TCRdb used MiXCR to reprocess the RT-PCR reads, holding one entry per CDR3 protein. This table holds about 830,000 distinct CDR3 sequences, 15% to 20% found once. The CDR3 loop spans 15 amino acids. Germline CDR1 reads DFQATT; CDR2 reads SNEGSKA (reference sequence). V was trimmed by 6 bases and J by 3 bases, leaving 18 bases between them. This clonotype was detected a few times. Its target is not known. This TCR derives from a man in his fifties who received an inactivated influenza vaccine. The chain combines TRBV20-1 with TRBJ1-5, with D possibly being TRBD1 (5 bases). Source: PBMCs from blood, taken approximately 5 days after vaccination. The CDR3 here is CSARFRDRYNQPQHF. The CDR3 nucleotides are TGCAGTGCCAGATTCCGGGACCGATACAATCAGCCCCAGCATTTT.